Below, one TCR beta chain is given with its context. Its specificity is unknown. Method: immunoSEQ multiplex PCR; TCRdb's copy keeps in-frame clones and lacks some. Among around 100,000 clones listed, roughly nine tenths were seen once. V lost 3 bases to trimming and J lost 6 bases; unmatched junction nucleotides: 2. From germline, CDR1 is KGHSH and CDR2 LQKENI. The CDR3 is 15 residues long. This specimen comes from a study of a mutant IDH1 vaccine in newly diagnosed glioma. Turning to the study itself: Treated patients had a mean age of 40.4 years and a sex split that was about 62% male and roughly 40% female.

The time point was: week 11, during vaccination. Doses comprised 300 ug of mutant IDH1 20-mer peptide each, plus topical imiquimod. The study enrolled donors with new WHO grade 3 or 4 IDH1-mutant, ATRX-lost astrocytomas. The study, taken as a whole, reports: A vaccine-induced immune response developed in roughly 93% of the patients.

The clonotype comes from a woman aged 50 to 60 with glioma. This material consisted of PBMCs, taken from a glioma patient whose treatment included an IDH1 peptide vaccine. The gene calls are TRBV18 and TRBJ2-1; 13 bases align to TRBD2. CDR3: CASSPGTSGTNEQFF. The CDR3 nucleotides are TGTGCCAGCTCACCCGGGACTAGCGGGACCAATGAGCAGTTCTTC. Combining the CDR3 with reference TRBV18 and TRBJ2-1 gives the whole variable domain NAGVMQNPRHLVRRRGQEARLRCSPMKGHSHVYWYRQLPEEGLKFMVYLQKENIIDESGMPKERFSAEFPKEGPSILRIQQVVRGDSAAYFCASSPGTSGTNEQFFGPGTRLTVL.